Shown below are 30 T cell receptor beta chains from a single sample sequenced in a study of Graves' ophthalmopathy and Graves' hyperthyroidism. Amplified TCR beta CDR3 regions were obtained using RNA transcripts as template. Second-round multiplex PCR came after first-round RT-PCR with HTBI primers. MiXCR was run by TCRdb on the multiplex PCR reads, yielding one entry per CDR3 protein. This sample yields 900,000 to 1,200,000 distinct CDR3 sequences, of which about two fifths are seen a single time; around 10% belongs to the top ten. Sequencing was performed on peripheral blood or thyroid tissue (not recorded which). These receptors were obtained from an adult man with Graves' hyperthyroidism.

This clonotype occurred a few times. This sequence joins TRBV30 and TRBJ1-1; TRBD1 might be the D (5 bases). The CDR3 loop spans 13 amino acids. The germline gives CDR1 GTSNPN, CDR2 SVGIG (reference sequence). The V end lost 3 bases, the J end lost 2 bases, and 10 bases lay between the germline ends. The CDR3 loop is CAWRGQPNTEAFF. DNA of the CDR3: TGTGCCTGGAGGGGGCAGCCAAACACTGAAGCTTTCTTT.

This clonotype was picked up one time. V is TRBV9 and J is TRBJ2-5; D unclear. Trimming cost V 2 bases and J 7 bases, with 9 bases left between them. Germline assignment: CDR1 SGDLS and CDR2 YYNGEE. The CDR3 length is 12 residues. This CDR3 is CASSVGAGTQYF. DNA of the CDR3: TGTGCCAGCAGCGTCGGAGCAGGGACCCAGTACTTC.

As regards this clonotype: Compared with germline, one end of the junction differs, possibly owing to a read error. The chain combines TRBV12-3 or TRBV12-4 with TRBJ2-7, with 9 nucleotides matching TRBD2. CDR3 size: 16 residues. For the CDR3, the DNA is TGTGCCAGCAGTTCTAGCGGGCTAGCGGGGTCCTACGAGCAGCACTTC. This gives the protein CASSSSGLAGSYEQHF.

In this sample, this clonotype turned up many times. The chain carries TRBV10-3 and TRBJ2-5, with 7 bases lining up with TRBD1. The germline CDR1 and CDR2 sequences are ENHRY and SYGVKD. The ends lost 4 bases at V and 5 bases at J; junction bases unmatched: 7. The CDR3 is made up of 14 amino acids. Written as DNA, the CDR3 is TGTGCCATCAGTGCGATACAGGGGACGGAGACCCAGTACTTC. Its translation: CAISAIQGTETQYF.

The chain links TRBV4-3 to TRBJ1-1; 7 nucleotides agree with TRBD1. Germline lookup yields CDR1 LGHNA and CDR2 YSLEER. V lost 3 bases, J lost 4 bases, and 8 bases stayed unmatched. The CDR3 is made up of 15 amino acids. The CDR3 sequence: CASSQDTGEVTEAFF. The CDR3 nucleotides read TGCGCCAGCAGCCAGGACACAGGGGAAGTCACTGAAGCTTTCTTT.

This clonotype was seen repeatedly, ten times or more. The chain uses TRBV6-5 and TRBJ2-5; D perhaps matches TRBD2 (6 bases). The CDR3 runs to 12 residues. The germline CDR1 and CDR2 sequences are MNHEY and SVGAGI. Trimming removed 10 bases from V and 5 bases from J, with 14 bases in between. The CDR3, as DNA: TGTGCCACGGGGAGGAAGAGGGAGACCCAGTACTTC. Amino acid sequence: CATGRKRETQYF.

This clonotype came up a few times. With a much larger clone just one base away, this may be a read error. This chain uses TRBV7-9 with TRBJ1-1, with D hard to call. Trimming left V 7 bases short and J 5 bases short, with 8 bases between. CDR1 is SEHNR, CDR2 FQNEAQ, per germline (reference sequence). This CDR3 is built from 11 residues. The CDR3 DNA sequence: TGTGCCAGCACTGTGGAGACTGAAGCTTTCTTT. Encoded protein: CASTVETEAFF.

About this clonotype itself: Its ends do not fully match the called genes, so a read error is possible. This chain joins TRBV5-5 and TRBJ1-1; D possibly corresponds to TRBD1 (6 bases). The CDR3 is 14 amino acids. Germline CDR1 is SGHKS and CDR2 is YYEKEE (reference sequence). CDR3 nucleotide sequence: TGCGCCAGCAGCCAGGCCACAGGGATCCCTGAAGCTTTCTTT. Its protein is CASSQATGIPEAFF.

The table lists this clonotype with a few counts. The chain carries TRBV10-2 and TRBJ1-2; D is undetermined. The CDR3 extends over 13 amino acids. Germline values: CDR1 WSHSY, CDR2 SAAADI. V was cut by 0 bases and J by 8 bases, with 10 bases left in between. CDR3 region: CASSESSSMGYTF. The CDR3 DNA sequence: TGCGCCAGCAGTGAGTCATCCTCCATGGGCTACACCTTC.

In the case of this clonotype: The CDR3 does not end in the conserved phenylalanine or tryptophan, so this is likely a read error. The DNA is omitted, as the CDR3 cannot be located on it reliably, and the CDR3 follows TCRdb's listing. This sequence joins TRBV29-1 and TRBJ1-4; the table names TRBD1, a call not compared with the DNA. Termini included, the CDR3 measures 10 amino acids. Germline V gives CDR1 SQVTM, CDR2 ANQGSEA. This CDR3 reads CSVAGTGGLN.

This sequence joins TRBV11-3 and TRBJ2-5; D may be TRBD1 or TRBD2 (6 bases each). Trimming stripped 5 bases from V and 0 bases from J, with 16 bases between. The germline V gene encodes CDR1 SGHNT and CDR2 YENEEA. The CDR3 contains 16 residues. CDR3 protein: CASSRGQGPYQETQYF. CDR3 nucleotides: TGTGCCAGCAGCCGGGGGCAGGGCCCGTACCAAGAGACCCAGTACTTC.

This clonotype was counted at least ten times. The chain is built from TRBV5-1 and TRBJ2-7; possibly TRBD1 for D (5 bases). There are 13 residues in the CDR3. Trimming removed 4 bases at V and 1 base at J, with 9 bases between. Looked up from germline, CDR1 is SGHRS and CDR2 is YFSETQ. CDR3 in amino acids: CASSPTVSYEQYF. The DNA for the CDR3 is TGCGCCAGCAGCCCGACAGTTTCCTACGAGCAGTACTTC.

The sample holds many counts of this clonotype. The V gene is TRBV10-3, the J gene TRBJ1-4; possible D gene TRBD1, 5 bases. V lost 6 bases to trimming and J lost 0 bases, with 17 bases between them. Looked up from germline, CDR1 is ENHRY and CDR2 is SYGVKD. CDR3 size: 17 residues. DNA of the CDR3: TGTGCCATCAGCGAAGGTTCGGGGGTTGCAACTAATGAAAAACTGTTTTTT. It encodes CAISEGSGVATNEKLFF.

This clonotype was counted at least ten times. The CDR3 sequence is CSVDQNNYGYTF. The CDR3 region has the DNA TGCAGCGTTGATCAGAATAACTATGGCTACACCTTC. The V gene is TRBV29-1, the J gene TRBJ1-2; D gene uncertain. V was shortened by 3 bases and J by 1 base, with 6 bases between the two germline ends. The CDR3 covers 12 residues. The germline gives CDR1 SQVTM, CDR2 ANQGSEA. Combining the CDR3 with reference TRBV29-1 and TRBJ1-2 gives the whole variable domain SAVISQKPSRDICQRGTSLTIQCQVDSQVTMMFWYRQQPGQSLTLIATANQGSEATYESGFVIDKFPISRPNLTFSTLTVSNMSPEDSSIYLCSVDQNNYGYTFGSGTRLTVV.

The chain recombines TRBV29-1 with TRBJ1-1; D is undetermined. The CDR3 extends over 11 amino acids. The ends were cut back, 7 bases at V and 6 bases at J, with 12 bases in the middle. Germline V gene data show CDR1 as SQVTM and CDR2 as ANQGSEA. The CDR3 sequence is CSAEVSSEAFF. The CDR3 DNA is TGCAGCGCGGAGGTTTCATCTGAAGCTTTCTTT. Filled out from reference TRBV29-1 and TRBJ1-1, the complete variable domain reads SAVISQKPSRDICQRGTSLTIQCQVDSQVTMMFWYRQQPGQSLTLIATANQGSEATYESGFVIDKFPISRPNLTFSTLTVSNMSPEDSSIYLCSAEVSSEAFFGQGTRLTVV.

Regarding this clonotype: At one of its ends the junction is not consistent with the germline gene, which may arise from a read error. The chain employs TRBV10-3 and TRBJ2-3; D is unclear. CDR3 length equals 16 residues. CDR1 ENHRY and CDR2 SYGVKD come from the germline V gene. DNA of the CDR3: TGTGCCAGCAGTGAAGAGGCCAAGGATATCCCAGATACGCAGTATTTT. It yields the protein CASSEEAKDIPDTQYF.

This clonotype was seen at least ten times. The chain employs TRBV7-2 and TRBJ2-2; unclear D gene. V was trimmed by 8 bases and J by 6 bases, leaving 13 bases between them. Germline CDR1 reads SGHTA; CDR2 reads FQGNSA. The CDR3 consists of 13 residues. The CDR3: CASAPFAAGELFF. The CDR3 DNA sequence: TGTGCCAGCGCCCCGTTTGCTGCCGGGGAGCTGTTTTTT.

The V and J genes are TRBV15 and TRBJ2-2; possible D gene TRBD2, 6 bases. Trimming pared 1 base from V and 5 bases from J, leaving 11 bases between. Germline assignment: CDR1 LNHNV and CDR2 YYDKDF (reference sequence). The length of the CDR3 is 15 residues. In DNA, the CDR3 is TGTGCCACCAGCAGAGGGGAGGCGGGGACCGGGGAGCTGTTTTTT. The encoded protein is CATSRGEAGTGELFF.

The chain has TRBV7-9 and TRBJ2-5; 7 nucleotides match TRBD1. V dropped 5 bases and J dropped 1; count of bases not matched to a gene: 7. This CDR3 has 15 residues. Germline CDR1 and CDR2: SEHNR and FQNEAQ (reference sequence). The DNA of the CDR3 is TGTGCCAGCAGCACGACAGGGACGGTCCAAGAGACCCAGTACTTC. Amino acid sequence: CASSTTGTVQETQYF.

CDR3 in amino acids: CASSQGQGLSFQHF. The CDR3 region has the DNA TGTGCCAGCAGCCAGGGACAGGGTTTAAGTTTCCAGCATTTT. The rearrangement uses TRBV7-8 and TRBJ1-5, with 9 bases aligning to TRBD1. V shed 5 bases, J shed 12 bases, and the junction held 11 bases outside the gene matches. The germline CDR1 and CDR2 sequences are SGHVS and FQNEAQ. The CDR3 contains 14 residues.

Of note for this clonotype: A read error may produce the germline difference seen at one junction end. The rearrangement uses TRBV10-3 and TRBJ2-6; D not certain. Germline CDR1 reads ENHRY; CDR2 reads SYGVKD. This CDR3 spans 13 amino acids. The CDR3 loop reads CAISESMGNTEAF. CDR3 DNA sequence: TGTGCCATCAGTGAGTCAATGGGGAACACTGAAGCTTTC.

This sequence joins TRBV5-1 and TRBJ1-2; D gene unclear. This CDR3 spans 17 amino acids. Germline lookup yields CDR1 SGHRS and CDR2 YFSETQ. With 3 bases removed from V and 0 bases from J, the gap between germline ends came to 18 bases. The CDR3 region is CASSYLPSQAANYGYTF. For the CDR3, the DNA is TGCGCCAGCAGCTACCTGCCCTCTCAAGCAGCTAACTATGGCTACACCTTC.

This chain uses TRBV7-9 with TRBJ2-5; a possible D gene is TRBD2 (5 bases). The germline V gene has CDR1 SEHNR and CDR2 FQNEAQ (reference sequence). The CDR3 is 13 residues long. V lost 3 bases, J lost 9 bases, and 14 bases lay in between. CDR3 sequence reads: CASSFNERRPQYF. CDR3 coding DNA: TGTGCCAGCAGCTTCAACGAGCGGCGGCCCCAGTACTTC.

V and J are TRBV5-1 and TRBJ1-6, with no clear D. This CDR3 spans 18 amino acids. V dropped 5 bases and J dropped 8 bases, with 26 bases sitting between them. Germline assignment: CDR1 SGHRS and CDR2 YFSETQ. Here the CDR3 DNA reads TGCGCCAGCAGGTATGACGGGAATAGCAATCAGCCCCATTCACCCCTCCACTTT. Protein sequence: CASRYDGNSNQPHSPLHF.

The chain uses TRBV25-1 and TRBJ1-2, with 8 positions matching TRBD1. The CDR3 spans 13 residues. From germline, CDR1 is MGHDK and CDR2 SYGVNS. Trimming took 11 bases from V and 8 from J; bases not matched to a gene: 13. CDR3 protein: CAGIWGQEGGYTF. In nucleotides, the CDR3 is TGTGCCGGCATCTGGGGACAGGAAGGCGGCTACACCTTC.

V usage is TRBV12-5 and J usage is TRBJ1-2; D uncertain. The CDR3 sequence is 11 residues long. Germline values: CDR1 LGHNT, CDR2 FRNRAP. With 1 base removed from V and 6 bases from J, the gap between germline ends came to 3 bases. This CDR3 reads CASGLDNGYTF. CDR3 coding DNA: TGTGCTAGTGGTTTGGACAATGGCTACACCTTC.

The chain combines TRBV7-2 with TRBJ2-3; D ambiguous. CDR1 and CDR2 (germline): SGHTA, FQGNSA. V was clipped by 0 bases and J by 6 bases, with 7 bases between them. CDR3 length equals 13 residues. CDR3 in amino acids: CASSLAQLDTQYF. CDR3 nucleotides: TGTGCCAGCAGCTTAGCCCAGCTGGATACGCAGTATTTT.

This clonotype was picked up a small number of times. The junction differs from germline at one of its ends, possibly a read error. The chain couples TRBV10-3 to TRBJ1-1; TRBD1 might be the D (6 bases). CDR3 size: 13 residues. Per germline, CDR1 ENHRY and CDR2 SYGVKD. The CDR3 nucleotides are TGTGCCAGCAGTGGCAGGGGTGGAACTGAAGCTTTCTTT. Translation gives CASSGRGGTEAFF.

On this clonotype: A junction boundary mismatches the germline segment, possibly from a read error. V is TRBV10-2 and J is TRBJ1-2, with TRBD1 as a possible D gene (5 bases). The CDR3 is made up of 13 amino acids. Germline V CDR1 and CDR2: WSHSY, SAAADI. In DNA, the CDR3 is TGTGCCAGCAGTTACGCGGGGCCCTATGGCTACACCTTC. Translated: CASSYAGPYGYTF.

This clonotype has at least ten counts. The V call is TRBV29-1, the J call TRBJ1-2; no firm D call. V dropped 4 bases and J dropped 5 bases, with 14 bases sitting between them. The CDR3 has 13 amino acids. CDR1 is SQVTM and CDR2 is ANQGSEA in the germline V gene. The CDR3 region is CSVVPSYGYGYTF. CDR3 DNA sequence: TGCAGCGTTGTACCATCGTATGGGTATGGCTACACCTTC.